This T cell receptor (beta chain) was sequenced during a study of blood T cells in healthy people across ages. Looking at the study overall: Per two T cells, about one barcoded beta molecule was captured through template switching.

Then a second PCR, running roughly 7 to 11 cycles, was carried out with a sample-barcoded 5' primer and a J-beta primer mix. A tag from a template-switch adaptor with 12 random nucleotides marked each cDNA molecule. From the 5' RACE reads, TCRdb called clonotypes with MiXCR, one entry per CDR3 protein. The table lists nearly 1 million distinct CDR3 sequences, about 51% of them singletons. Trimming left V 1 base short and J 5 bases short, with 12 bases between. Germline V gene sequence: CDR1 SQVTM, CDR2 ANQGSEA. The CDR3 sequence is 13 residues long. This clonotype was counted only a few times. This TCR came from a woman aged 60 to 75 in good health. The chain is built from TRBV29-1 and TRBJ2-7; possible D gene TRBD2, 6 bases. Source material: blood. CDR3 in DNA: TGCAGCGTTGAAGGGGGGGTAGGCAACGAGCAGTACTTC. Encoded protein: CSVEGGVGNEQYF.